Below, 28 T cell receptor beta chains from the same sample are listed, as sequenced in a study of OX40 agonist ivuxolimab in advanced cancers. Libraries were prepared by immunoSEQ multiplex PCR; TCRdb keeps only in-frame clonotypes and omits some of them. The sample includes about 9,100 clones, almost 90% of them seen just once. This specimen was CD4+ or CD8+ T cells sorted from blood, taken in a trial of the OX40 agonist ivuxolimab. Every receptor here comes from an adult with an advanced solid tumor such as melanoma, head and neck, liver or kidney cancer.

This clone was observed once. The chain joins TRBV7-2 to TRBJ2-7; the D is unclear. With 1 base removed from V and 0 bases from J, the gap between germline ends came to 13 bases. The CDR3 sequence is 16 residues long. From germline, CDR1 is SGHTA and CDR2 FQGNSA. The CDR3 here is CASSLGHSTFSYEQYF. The CDR3 DNA reads TGTGCCAGCAGCTTAGGGCACAGTACCTTCTCCTACGAGCAGTACTTC. The full variable domain, completed using reference TRBV7-2 and TRBJ2-7, is GAGVSQSPSNKVTEKGKDVELRCDPISGHTALYWYRQSLGQGLEFLIYFQGNSAPDKSGLPSDRFSAERTGGSVSTLTIQRTQQEDSAVYLCASSLGHSTFSYEQYFGPGTRLTVT.

The rearrangement uses TRBV6-1 and TRBJ1-6; no clear D gene. Germline assignment: CDR1 MNHNS and CDR2 SASEGT. This CDR3 has 16 amino acids. V lost 4 bases to trimming and J lost 3 bases, with 13 bases between them. The DNA for the CDR3 is TGTGCCAGCAGTGGGTTGGAGAGCCACTATAATTCACCCCTCCACTTT. This translates into CASSGLESHYNSPLHF.

The V gene is TRBV6-6, the J gene TRBJ2-1; possible D gene TRBD2, 6 bases. V was pared by 5 bases and J by 3 bases, with 14 bases between. Germline V gene sequence: CDR1 MNHNY, CDR2 SVGAGI (reference sequence). CDR3 length: 15 amino acids. CDR3 sequence: CASSQFKDYYNEQFF. The CDR3 DNA reads TGTGCCAGCAGTCAATTTAAGGACTACTACAATGAGCAGTTCTTC.

The gene calls are TRBV7-9 and TRBJ1-4; D possibly corresponds to TRBD1 (5 bases). Germline-derived CDR1 and CDR2 are SEHNR and FQNEAQ (reference sequence). V lost 6 bases and J 0 bases, leaving 8 bases between the germline ends. This CDR3 spans 14 amino acids. In nucleotides, the CDR3 is TGTGCCAGCAGGCCAGGGACAACTAATGAAAAACTGTTTTTT. As protein: CASRPGTTNEKLFF.

The gene calls are TRBV11-2 and TRBJ2-3; D not resolved. The germline V gene encodes CDR1 SGHAT and CDR2 FQNNGV. The CDR3 spans 12 residues. V gave up 4 bases and J gave up 6 bases, with 8 bases separating them. This chain's CDR3 is CASSSVHDTQYF. CDR3 coding DNA: TGTGCCAGCAGCTCCGTACACGATACGCAGTATTTT.

The chain is built from TRBV28 and TRBJ2-2, with a weak D call TRBD1 (6 bases). V lost 9 bases and J lost 6, with 20 bases in between. The germline V gene encodes CDR1 MDHEN and CDR2 SYDVKM. The CDR3 is made up of 15 amino acids. The CDR3 loop reads CASSTGKLMAGELFF. CDR3 nucleotide sequence: TGTGCCAGTAGCACAGGGAAATTAATGGCCGGGGAGCTGTTTTTT.

Only one count was recorded for this clone. This rearrangement joins TRBV6-1 to TRBJ1-4; the D is unclear. Trimming took 4 bases from V and 6 from J, leaving 12 bases between them. CDR1 is MNHNS and CDR2 is SASEGT in the germline V gene. This CDR3 is 14 amino acids long. The CDR3: CASSVWPRDEKLFF. As DNA, the CDR3 is TGTGCCAGCAGTGTCTGGCCGCGCGATGAAAAACTGTTTTTT.

V is TRBV4-1 and J is TRBJ2-5, with TRBD2 matching 7 bases. This CDR3 has 15 amino acids. V shed 0 bases, J shed 9 bases, and the junction held 10 bases outside the gene matches. Germline CDR1 and CDR2: MGHRA and YSYEKL. The CDR3 bases are TGCGCCAGCAGCCAAGATGGGCTAGCGGCGGGATCCCAGTACTTC. Encoded protein: CASSQDGLAAGSQYF.

The genes are TRBV19 and TRBJ1-1, with D unclear. Germline V CDR1 and CDR2: LNHDA, SQIVND (reference sequence). This CDR3 has 13 residues. With 3 bases removed from V and 1 base from J, the gap between germline ends came to 6 bases. The CDR3 DNA reads as TGTGCCAGTAGTATGGCCTCGAACACTGAAGCTTTCTTT. Amino acid sequence: CASSMASNTEAFF.

This clone was observed a single time. The chain employs TRBV27 and TRBJ2-5; 7 positions agree with TRBD2. This CDR3 is built from 16 residues. J gave up 5 bases and V 6 bases, and 15 bases lay outside the gene matches. From germline, CDR1 is MNHEY and CDR2 SMNVEV (reference sequence). The CDR3 loop reads CASSPPGEGWGETQYF. In DNA, the CDR3 is TGTGCCAGCAGCCCCCCCGGGGAGGGATGGGGGGAGACCCAGTACTTC.

Of note for this clone: A read error may account for a junction end that differs from germline. This sample includes further DNA sequences coding for the same CDR3. This rearrangement joins TRBV6-4 to TRBJ1-1; D is ambiguous. The germline CDR1 and CDR2 sequences are MRHNA and SNTAGT. This CDR3 contains 13 residues. CDR3 in DNA: TGTGCCAGTAGTGACGGGGTCGGGACTGAAGCTTTCTTT. It encodes CASSDGVGTEAFF.

The V gene is TRBV7-2, the J gene TRBJ2-3, with unresolved D. The germline V gene encodes CDR1 SGHTA and CDR2 FQGNSA. V shed 4 bases and J shed 3 bases, with 5 bases lying between them. The CDR3 contains 12 residues. The CDR3 is CASSSVTDTQYF. In DNA form, the CDR3 reads TGTGCCAGCAGCTCCGTTACAGATACGCAGTATTTT.

V and J are TRBV5-6 and TRBJ2-3; D not certain. Germline values: CDR1 SGHDT, CDR2 YYEEEE. The CDR3 totals 14 residues. V was cut by 2 bases and J by 0 bases, with 7 bases left in between. The CDR3 nucleotides are TGTGCCAGCAGCTTCCCCGGAAGCACAGATACGCAGTATTTT. It translates to CASSFPGSTDTQYF.

The CDR3 region has the DNA TGTGCCAGCAGCTTTCCCAGCTCCTACGAGCAGTACTTC. Translating it yields CASSFPSSYEQYF. This rearrangement joins TRBV7-9 to TRBJ2-7; no clear D. Per the germline V gene, CDR1 is SEHNR and CDR2 is FQNEAQ (reference sequence). The V gene lost 3 bases and the J gene lost 0 bases, with 6 bases spanning the gap. This CDR3 is built from 13 residues.

The V and J genes are TRBV5-1 and TRBJ2-3, with TRBD2 identical over 7 bases. V trimming: 0 bases; J trimming: 6 bases; junction bases outside the gene matches: 10. Germline-derived CDR1 and CDR2 are SGHRS and YFSETQ. CDR3 length: 16 amino acids. CDR3 sequence: CASSLDAGLSSDTQYF. The CDR3 DNA is TGCGCCAGCAGCTTGGACGCGGGACTATCGTCGGATACGCAGTATTTT.

The chain recombines TRBV4-1 with TRBJ2-3; 10 positions agree with TRBD2. This CDR3 spans 15 amino acids. Germline V gives CDR1 MGHRA, CDR2 YSYEKL. Losses at the gene ends were 4 bases for V and 5 bases for J; bases not matched to a gene: 6. The CDR3 loop reads CASSRTSGDGDTQYF. In DNA, the CDR3 is TGCGCCAGCAGCCGAACTAGCGGGGACGGAGATACGCAGTATTTT.

The V call is TRBV5-6, the J call TRBJ2-7, with 9 positions matching TRBD1. Per germline, CDR1 SGHDT and CDR2 YYEEEE. The length of the CDR3 is 15 residues. V dropped 4 bases and J dropped 2; count of bases not matched to a gene: 7. CDR3 DNA: TGTGCCAGCAGCCGGGACAGGGACTTCACCTACGAGCAGTACTTC. Its translation: CASSRDRDFTYEQYF.

The chain is built from TRBV5-6 and TRBJ2-5, with a weak D call TRBD1 (6 bases). Looked up from germline, CDR1 is SGHDT and CDR2 is YYEEEE. The CDR3 is made up of 16 amino acids. V lost 4 bases to trimming and J lost 2 bases, with 18 bases between them. In DNA, the CDR3 is TGTGCCAGCAGCATGCCCCCGGGACACTATCAAGAGACCCAGTACTTC. Its translation: CASSMPPGHYQETQYF.

This chain uses TRBV27 with TRBJ2-7; 9 positions match TRBD1. J lost 4 bases, V lost 8 bases, and 12 bases had no gene match. CDR3 size: 15 residues. Germline V gives CDR1 MNHEY, CDR2 SMNVEV (reference sequence). The DNA of the CDR3 is TGTGCCAGCTCATCGTACAGGGGGCTCGGGTACGAGCAGTACTTC. Protein sequence: CASSSYRGLGYEQYF.

This chain links TRBV19 with TRBJ2-2; 8 bases map to TRBD1. This CDR3 contains 15 residues. The ends lost 5 bases at V and 6 bases at J; junction bases unmatched: 8. Per the germline V gene, CDR1 is LNHDA and CDR2 is SQIVND (reference sequence). The CDR3 reads CASSPVTGGAGELFF. The CDR3 DNA follows: TGTGCCAGTAGTCCGGTTACAGGGGGAGCCGGGGAGCTGTTTTTT.

This clone came up once. The V and J genes are TRBV27 and TRBJ2-5, with 8 bases fitting TRBD1. TRBJ2-7 matches the DNA end more closely, so the J call is doubtful. Germline assignment: CDR1 MNHEY and CDR2 SMNVEV (reference sequence). The CDR3 has 13 residues. The CDR3 nucleotides are TGTGCCAGCAGTTTCCAGGGGGCCGGCGAGCAGTACTTC. Protein product: CASSFQGAGEQYF.

The chain is built from TRBV6-7 and TRBJ2-5, with D possibly being TRBD1 (6 bases). TRBV6-7 is an open reading frame whose function is uncertain. The V and J ends lost 4 bases and 2 bases respectively, with 17 bases between them. This CDR3 comprises 16 residues. The CDR3 protein is CASSFGLGAHQETQYF. In DNA, the CDR3 is TGTGCCAGCAGTTTCGGTTTGGGGGCGCATCAAGAGACCCAGTACTTC.

CDR3 sequence reads: CASRKGQGKNQPQHF. The DNA for the CDR3 is TGTGCCAGCAGGAAGGGACAGGGCAAGAATCAGCCCCAGCATTTT. This chain joins TRBV6-5 and TRBJ1-5; 9 bases line up with TRBD1. Germline loops: CDR1 MNHEY, CDR2 SVGAGI. This CDR3 contains 15 residues. V lost 6 bases to trimming and J lost 4 bases; unmatched junction nucleotides: 7.

The J gene is TRBJ2-3, the V gene TRBV7-9; 7 nucleotides match TRBD1. There are 15 residues in the CDR3. The V gene's germline CDR1 is SEHNR and CDR2 FQNEAQ (reference sequence). V shed 5 bases, J shed 6 bases, and the junction held 11 bases outside the gene matches. The DNA for the CDR3 is TGTGCCAGCAGCCCCAGCACGGGACAGCTTGATACGCAGTATTTT. Protein: CASSPSTGQLDTQYF.

This rearrangement joins TRBV5-4 to TRBJ1-1, with D maybe TRBD1 (5 bases). Germline V lookup: CDR1 SGHNT, CDR2 YYREEE (reference sequence). V lost 5 bases and J lost 5, with 10 bases in between. The CDR3 loop spans 12 amino acids. The CDR3 region is CASRSEGTEAFF. The DNA for the CDR3 is TGTGCCAGCAGATCGGAGGGGACTGAAGCTTTCTTT.

The chain combines TRBV7-7 with TRBJ2-7, with 7 bases identical to TRBD1. Trimming at V came to 5 bases and at J to 1 base, leaving 5 bases not matched to a gene. Germline V gene data show CDR1 as SSHAT and CDR2 as FNYEAQ (reference sequence). This CDR3 contains 14 residues. For the CDR3, the DNA is TGTGCCAGCAGCCCGGACAGGAGTTCCTACGAGCAGTACTTC. Its protein is CASSPDRSSYEQYF.

This clone was found a few times. The chain uses TRBV29-1 and TRBJ1-1; D is unclear. Trimming took off 2 bases at V and 1 base at J, with 5 bases between the two ends. The CDR3 runs to 12 residues. CDR1 and CDR2 from the germline V gene are SQVTM and ANQGSEA. The CDR3 DNA follows: TGCAGCGTTGAAAGAGAGAACACTGAAGCTTTCTTT. It yields the protein CSVERENTEAFF.

The chain is built from TRBV19 and TRBJ1-5, with 12 bases identical to TRBD1. V shed 7 bases, J shed 0 bases, and the junction held 7 bases outside the gene matches. Germline values: CDR1 LNHDA, CDR2 SQIVND (reference sequence). CDR3 length: 17 residues. The CDR3 coding sequence is TGTGCCAGTAATAGGGGACAGGGGGCTTATAGCAATCAGCCCCAGCATTTT. This sequence encodes CASNRGQGAYSNQPQHF. Together with reference TRBV19 and TRBJ1-5, the CDR3 gives the full variable domain: DGGITQSPKYLFRKEGQNVTLSCEQNLNHDAMYWYRQDPGQGLRLIYYSQIVNDFQKGDIAEGYSVSREKKESFPLTVTSAQKNPTAFYLCASNRGQGAYSNQPQHFGDGTRLSIL.